The rows below give T cell receptor beta chains drawn from one sample of a study of human T cells and chemical hapten exposure. Each CDR3 protein gets one entry after TCRdb re-called the RACE reads with MiXCR. The repertoire holds 80,000 to 95,000 distinct CDR3 sequences, with 8% to 10% as singletons. The sequences come from whole blood, collected in connection with sensitization to the hapten diphenylcyclopropenone (DPC). Receptor source: a woman in her thirties or forties with alopecia areata. Some clones in this sample may be carry-over from other donors' samples. Both conserved end residues are part of each CDR3. Fields, in order: CDR3 DNA, CDR3 protein, V gene, J gene, D gene, clone size. D genes are given only for firm matches. Clone size is not always given. Where it is, it says once, few, many or a class for expanded clones.

TGCGCCAGCAGCCAAGATTGGCGGAGCAGCACAGATACGCAGTATTTT	CASSQDWRSSTDTQYF	TRBV4-3	TRBJ2-3	NA	NA
TGTGCCAGCTCACCACCGCTGGCAGGTGCACCCAATGAAAAACTGTTTTTT	CASSPPLAGAPNEKLFF	TRBV18	TRBJ1-4	NA	many
TGTGCCAGCAGCTTTATCCAGGGTCGGAACACCATATATTTT	CASSFIQGRNTIYF	TRBV7-9	TRBJ1-3	NA	many
TGTGCCAGCAGTTCGGCACAGGGTTACGAGCAGTACTTC	CASSSAQGYEQYF	TRBV28	TRBJ2-7	NA	NA
TGTGCCAGCAGTCCCGGAGATACGCAGTATTTT	CASSPGDTQYF	TRBV6-2/TRBV6-3	TRBJ2-3	NA	NA
TGTGCCAGCAGTCCCGGGACAGGAATCTATGGCTACACCTTC	CASSPGTGIYGYTF	TRBV6-5	TRBJ1-2	TRBD1	few
TGTGCCAGCAGCCCCTCCTACGAGCAGTACTTC	CASSPSYEQYF	TRBV7-2	TRBJ2-7	NA	medium-sized
TGTGCCAGCAGATCGGACTATGGCTACACCTTC	CASRSDYGYTF	TRBV28	TRBJ1-2	NA	few
TGCAGCGTTGTGCTTTCGGGAAACATTCAGTACTTC	CSVVLSGNIQYF	TRBV29-1	TRBJ2-4	NA	few
TGTGCCAGCAGCCCAACAGGGTATCAGCCCCAGCATTTT	CASSPTGYQPQHF	TRBV7-9	TRBJ1-5	NA	few
TGTGCCAGCACCGGGTCACCGGGACAGGACTATGGCTACACCTTC	CASTGSPGQDYGYTF	TRBV6-2/TRBV6-3	TRBJ1-2	TRBD1	NA
TGTGCCAGCAGCGGCGGGGGGGCCACCAAAAACATTCAGTACTTC	CASSGGGATKNIQYF	TRBV7-2	TRBJ2-4	TRBD2	NA
TGCAGCGTCGAAAGGTGGGGGGCCAACGTCCTGACTTTC	CSVERWGANVLTF	TRBV29-1	TRBJ2-6	NA	NA
TGTGCCAGCAGCTTAGCTCTTTTTGGCTACACCTTC	CASSLALFGYTF	TRBV7-8	TRBJ1-2	NA	NA
TGTGCCAGCAGCTTGACACTGCCGTCCCCCTCTGGGGCCAACGTCCTGACTTTC	CASSLTLPSPSGANVLTF	TRBV7-2	TRBJ2-6	NA	many
TGTGCCAGCAGCCAAGATCGACAGGTGCCTTGGAGAAACACCATATATTTT	CASSQDRQVPWRNTIYF	TRBV3-1	TRBJ1-3	NA	many
TGTGCCAGCAGTTCCGCCGGGTTTATGGATACGCAGTATTTT	CASSSAGFMDTQYF	TRBV27	TRBJ2-3	NA	NA
TGTGCCAGCAGCCAAGAGAGGAAGCGGGCAGGGGCTGGAAACACCATATATTTT	CASSQERKRAGAGNTIYF	TRBV4-2	TRBJ1-3	NA	many
TGCGCCAGCAGCAGCTTAGCGGGGGGGAGCGAGCAGTACTTC	CASSSLAGGSEQYF	TRBV5-1	TRBJ2-7	TRBD2	NA
TGTGCCACCAGCAGAGATGGGGAATCAGGGGGCCAGAACTATGGCTACACCTTC	CATSRDGESGGQNYGYTF	TRBV15	TRBJ1-2	TRBD1	many
TGCGCCAGCAGCTTGAACGGGGTTAATGAAAAACTGTTTTTT	CASSLNGVNEKLFF	TRBV5-1	TRBJ1-4	NA	many
TGTGCTAGTGGTGTTGACTGGAGTAACTATGGCTACACCTTC	CASGVDWSNYGYTF	TRBV12-5	TRBJ1-2	NA	NA
TGTGCCAGCAGTTTAGATGCGGGGGGGCAGTATTTT	CASSLDAGGQYF	TRBV28	TRBJ2-3	TRBD2	many
TGTGCCAGCTCACCTTCCGGGACAAGAGAGACCCAGTACTTC	CASSPSGTRETQYF	TRBV18	TRBJ2-5	NA	many
TGTGCCAGCAAAACGGAAGGCGGGGGAAACCAAGAGACCCAGTACTTC	CASKTEGGGNQETQYF	TRBV27	TRBJ2-5	TRBD2	many
TGTGCCAGCAGACTAACAGCCAATCAGCCCCAGCATTTT	CASRLTANQPQHF	TRBV12-3/TRBV12-4	TRBJ1-5	NA	many
TGCGCCAGCAGCTGGTCGACAGACTCCTACGAGCAGTACTTC	CASSWSTDSYEQYF	TRBV5-1	TRBJ2-7	NA	once
TGTGCCAGCAGCCCTCGACAGGGACAGCCCCAGCATTTT	CASSPRQGQPQHF	TRBV7-2	TRBJ1-5	TRBD1	NA
TGTGCCAGCAGGCGGACAGCGTCCTACGAGCAGTACTTC	CASRRTASYEQYF	TRBV6-2/TRBV6-3	TRBJ2-7	NA	many
TGCAGTGCTAGCCGGGATTACACAGATACGCAGTATTTT	CSASRDYTDTQYF	TRBV20-1	TRBJ2-3	NA	few
TGTGCCAGCAGCCTTACGGGACTAGAGGCCTACGAGCAGTACTTC	CASSLTGLEAYEQYF	TRBV11-2	TRBJ2-7	TRBD2	NA
TGTGCCAGTACCTTAGGACAGGCTACATATGGCTACACCTTC	CASTLGQATYGYTF	TRBV19	TRBJ1-2	TRBD1	NA
TGTGCCAGTAGTATCGAGGGCGCGAACACCGGGGAGCTGTTTTTT	CASSIEGANTGELFF	TRBV19	TRBJ2-2	NA	many
TGTGCCAGCTCACCAGGGGAAAACATTCAGTACTTC	CASSPGENIQYF	TRBV18	TRBJ2-4	NA	many
TGTGCCAGCAGTTCCCGTGGGTATGGCTACACCTTC	CASSSRGYGYTF	TRBV27	TRBJ1-2	NA	many
TGTGCCATCAGTGAGATGATCCTAACCGGGGAGCTGTTTTTT	CAISEMILTGELFF	TRBV10-3	TRBJ2-2	NA	many
TGTGCCAGCAGTTGGGGGGACCCGAGGAACACTGAAGCTTTCTTT	CASSWGDPRNTEAFF	TRBV12-3/TRBV12-4	TRBJ1-1	NA	many
TGTGCCAGCAGCCAACCGGGGATTTTCGATGGCTACACCTTC	CASSQPGIFDGYTF	TRBV28	TRBJ1-2	NA	NA
TGTGCCAGCAGCTTAATAGCGGGGGCCTACGAGCAGTACTTC	CASSLIAGAYEQYF	TRBV7-6	TRBJ2-7	TRBD2	few
TGTGCCAGCAGCTTATATTCCGTATACTACGAGCAGTACTTC	CASSLYSVYYEQYF	TRBV7-9	TRBJ2-7	NA	NA
TGCGCCAGCAGCTCACCATTGACAGTCTCTGGGGCCAACGTCCTGACTTTC	CASSSPLTVSGANVLTF	TRBV5-1	TRBJ2-6	NA	NA
TGTGCCAGCAGTAGGGGACAGTTCAATCAGCCCCAGCATTTT	CASSRGQFNQPQHF	TRBV28	TRBJ1-5	TRBD1	few
TGTGCCAGCAGCTTACAGGGATCGGAGCAGTACTTC	CASSLQGSEQYF	TRBV7-9	TRBJ2-7	NA	NA
TGTGCCAGCCAGGGACAGATAGGAAATGGCTACACCTTC	CASQGQIGNGYTF	TRBV18	TRBJ1-2	TRBD1	many
TGTGCCAGCAGGCAGGACAGGTTAGATACGCAGTATTTT	CASRQDRLDTQYF	TRBV7-2	TRBJ2-3	TRBD1	many
TGTGCCAGCAGTTACTCGAGAGCCGCAGCGAACTCTGGGGCCAACGTCCTGACTTTC	CASSYSRAAANSGANVLTF	TRBV6-2/TRBV6-3	TRBJ2-6	NA	many
TGTGCCAGCAGCTTCGGAGCCGGCACTGAAGCTTTCTTT	CASSFGAGTEAFF	TRBV5-5	TRBJ1-1	NA	NA
TGTGCCAGTAGGCAAGCAGGGGCTTCCGAGCAGTTCTTC	CASRQAGASEQFF	TRBV19	TRBJ2-1	NA	few
TGCAGCGTCGCAGGGAAAGGAGGAAACATTCAGTACTTC	CSVAGKGGNIQYF	TRBV29-1	TRBJ2-4	NA	few
TGTGCCAGCAGCCAAGTTAACGAGCAGTACTTC	CASSQVNEQYF	TRBV11-2	TRBJ2-7	NA	NA
TGTGCCAGCAGTTTCGATATCAGTTGGGGCTCTGGGGCCAACGTCCTGACTTTC	CASSFDISWGSGANVLTF	TRBV6-2/TRBV6-3	TRBJ2-6	NA	many
TGTGCCAGCAGCCCCGGGACTCAAGAGACCCAGTACTTC	CASSPGTQETQYF	TRBV7-9	TRBJ2-5	NA	few
TGTGCCAGCAGTAGCACGCCGGGACAGGGGGCGGAAGAGCAGTACTTC	CASSSTPGQGAEEQYF	TRBV7-6	TRBJ2-7	TRBD1	few